A single sample gave rise to the 17 T cell receptor beta chains below, sequenced in a study of response to subunit inactivated influenza vaccine. TCRdb used MiXCR to reprocess the RT-PCR reads, holding one entry per CDR3 protein. The repertoire holds hundreds of thousands of distinct CDR3 sequences, with about 18% as singletons. Sequencing used PBMCs from blood, obtained about 5 days after vaccination. The receptors originated from a man aged 50 to 59 who received an inactivated influenza vaccine.

In its sample, this clonotype was seen a few times. The chain uses TRBV25-1 and TRBJ2-5, with 7 bases fitting TRBD2. Germline CDR1 is MGHDK and CDR2 is SYGVNS. This CDR3 has 15 amino acids. The V gene end was trimmed by 3 bases and the J gene end by 4 bases; junction bases not matched to a gene: 8. The CDR3, as DNA: TGTGCCAGCAGTGACCCGCGGGGGTCCCTAGAGACCCAGTACTTC. Translating it yields CASSDPRGSLETQYF.

The CDR3 bases are TGCAGTGCTATCCCTATAGGTGGGAGTGGCTACACCTTC. This gives the protein CSAIPIGGSGYTF. The V and J genes are TRBV20-1 and TRBJ1-2; D is uncertain. Germline CDR1 DFQATT, CDR2 SNEGSKA (reference sequence). Trimming took off 4 bases at V and 7 bases at J, with 16 bases between the two ends. The CDR3 consists of 13 residues.

The gene calls are TRBV24-1 and TRBJ2-5; D unclear. Germline V gene data show CDR1 as KGHDR and CDR2 as SFDVKD. V lost 4 bases and J 3 bases, leaving 8 bases between the germline ends. This CDR3 spans 13 amino acids. CDR3 loop: CATSDPLKETQYF. DNA of the CDR3: TGTGCCACCAGTGACCCCCTTAAAGAGACCCAGTACTTC.

This clonotype was counted a few times. V usage is TRBV20-1 and J usage is TRBJ1-1; tentative D call: TRBD1 (6 bases). Per germline, CDR1 DFQATT and CDR2 SNEGSKA (reference sequence). V gave up 6 bases and J gave up 3 bases, with 17 bases separating them. The CDR3 is 14 residues long. The CDR3 is CSADTGWVDTEAFF. In DNA, the CDR3 is TGCAGTGCCGATACAGGGTGGGTGGACACTGAAGCTTTCTTT.

This clonotype was counted only a few times. The rearrangement joins TRBV5-5 to TRBJ1-5; D is unresolved. Trimming pared 0 bases from V and 6 bases from J, leaving 13 bases between. CDR3 length: 15 amino acids. Germline assignment: CDR1 SGHKS and CDR2 YYEKEE (reference sequence). The CDR3 DNA reads as TGTGCCAGCAGCTTGGGTGGACCGGGGAGTCAGCCCCAGCATTTT. Its protein product is CASSLGGPGSQPQHF.

This clonotype was recorded a few times. The gene calls are TRBV4-2 and TRBJ2-1, with 13 bases matching TRBD2. CDR1 and CDR2 from the germline V gene are LGHNA and YNFKEQ. Losses at the gene ends were 7 bases for V and 7 bases for J; bases not matched to a gene: 19. The CDR3 totals 19 residues. The CDR3 loop is CASNKGLAGVPRQENEQFF. CDR3 coding DNA: TGTGCCAGCAACAAAGGACTAGCGGGAGTCCCTCGGCAAGAAAATGAGCAGTTCTTC.

The gene calls are TRBV29-1 and TRBJ1-1, with 7 nucleotides matching TRBD1. The germline gives CDR1 SQVTM, CDR2 ANQGSEA. V shed 6 bases and J 3 bases; nucleotides not matched to a gene: 7. CDR3 size: 13 residues. The CDR3 spells CSVRGGQYTEAFF. CDR3 DNA: TGCAGCGTCCGAGGGGGACAGTACACTGAAGCTTTCTTT.

The rearrangement links TRBV6-5 to TRBJ1-1; D is unresolved. CDR1 and CDR2 from the germline V gene are MNHEY and SVGAGI. Trimming shortened V by 7 bases and J by 11 bases, and 17 bases separated the two germline ends. CDR3 length: 12 residues. The chain's CDR3 is CASTSDPGWAFF. CDR3 nucleotide sequence: TGTGCCAGCACCTCCGACCCTGGGTGGGCTTTCTTT.

CDR3 sequence reads: CASSPFFGSPLHF. As DNA, the CDR3 is TGTGCCAGCAGCCCTTTCTTCGGTTCACCCCTCCACTTT. This chain uses TRBV7-8 with TRBJ1-6, with D uncertain. The germline gives CDR1 SGHVS, CDR2 FQNEAQ. The germline V and J ends were trimmed by 5 bases and 9 bases, with 11 bases remaining between them. This CDR3 is built from 13 residues. The full variable domain, with the rest looked up from reference TRBV7-8 and TRBJ1-6, is GAGVSQSPRYKVAKRGQDVALRCDPISGHVSLFWYQQALGQGPEFLTYFQNEAQLDKSGLPSDRFFAERPEGSVSTLKIQRTQQEDSAVYLCASSPFFGSPLHFGNGTRLTVT.

This clonotype has just a few counts. This chain joins TRBV12-3 or TRBV12-4 and TRBJ2-1; possibly TRBD1 for D (7 bases). The length of the CDR3 is 15 residues. V gave up 5 bases and J gave up 1 base, with 12 bases separating them. The CDR3 DNA reads as TGTGCCAGCAGTGGCTCAGGGGGGTCCTACAATGAGCAGTTCTTC. It specifies CASSGSGGSYNEQFF.

This clonotype was counted between two and nine times. The J gene is TRBJ1-6, the V gene TRBV30; D unresolved. V lost 0 bases and J lost 9, with 9 bases in between. The CDR3 loop spans 13 amino acids. In germline, CDR1 is GTSNPN, CDR2 SVGIG (reference sequence). CDR3 nucleotides: TGTGCCTGGAGTGTGGGTCCGAGTTCACCCCTCCACTTT. This codes for CAWSVGPSSPLHF.

This clonotype was seen a handful of times. The gene calls are TRBV29-1 and TRBJ2-1, with D maybe TRBD2 (6 bases). CDR1 is SQVTM, CDR2 ANQGSEA, per germline. The CDR3 sequence is 13 residues long. V dropped 7 bases and J dropped 15 bases, with 25 bases sitting between them. CDR3 bases: TGCAGCGCCAACTCCCGAGGGTCGGGGGTGTGGTTCTTC. Encoded protein: CSANSRGSGVWFF.

This clonotype was counted a few times. The CDR3 region has the DNA TGCAGTGCTAGAATTGGGACGGATAGCAATCAGCCCCAGCATTTT. Its translation: CSARIGTDSNQPQHF. The chain employs TRBV20-1 and TRBJ1-5, with TRBD1 as a possible D gene (5 bases). The length of the CDR3 is 15 residues. CDR1 is DFQATT, CDR2 SNEGSKA, per germline (reference sequence). Trimming took off 2 bases at V and 0 bases at J, with 11 bases between the two ends.

The J gene is TRBJ2-1, the V gene TRBV6-2 or TRBV6-3; 9 positions agree with TRBD1. The CDR3 consists of 12 residues. J was trimmed by 13 bases and V by 6 bases; bases with no gene match: 7. Germline CDR1 is MNHEY and CDR2 is SVGEGT. The CDR3 DNA is TGTGCCAGCAGCTCCACAGGGGGCCAACAGTTCTTC. Translating it yields CASSSTGGQQFF.

This sequence joins TRBV11-3 and TRBJ2-2; D is undetermined. The germline gives CDR1 SGHNT, CDR2 YENEEA. This CDR3 has 14 residues. Trimming left V 2 bases short and J 2 bases short, with 6 bases between. The CDR3 DNA follows: TGTGCCAGCAGCTTATATCCTAACACCGGGGAGCTGTTTTTT. Protein sequence: CASSLYPNTGELFF. The complete variable domain, with remaining parts taken from reference TRBV11-3 and TRBJ2-2, reads EAGVVQSPRYKIIEKKQPVAFWCNPISGHNTLYWYLQNLGQGPELLIRYENEEAVDDSQLPKDRFSAERLKGVDSTLKIQPAELGDSAVYLCASSLYPNTGELFFGEGSRLTVL.

This clonotype was recorded at least ten times. V is TRBV7-2 and J is TRBJ2-5; D gene unclear. Trimming shortened V by 6 bases and J by 5 bases, and 10 bases separated the two germline ends. This CDR3 is 12 amino acids long. Germline values: CDR1 SGHTA, CDR2 FQGNSA. The CDR3 DNA reads TGTGCCAGCAGTTTATATCGGGAGACCCAGTACTTC. Translating it yields CASSLYRETQYF. Looking up the rest from reference TRBV7-2 and TRBJ2-5 gives the full variable domain: GAGVSQSPSNKVTEKGKDVELRCDPISGHTALYWYRQSLGQGLEFLIYFQGNSAPDKSGLPSDRFSAERTGGSVSTLTIQRTQQEDSAVYLCASSLYRETQYFGPGTRLLVL.

This clonotype was seen a few times. The rearrangement uses TRBV4-2 and TRBJ2-7; D not certain. CDR3 length equals 15 residues. V gave up 0 bases and J gave up 0 bases, with 9 bases separating them. Germline V CDR1 and CDR2: LGHNA, YNFKEQ. CDR3 residues: CASSQEVFGSYEQYF. CDR3 nucleotides: TGTGCCAGCAGCCAAGAGGTTTTCGGCTCCTACGAGCAGTACTTC.